The source of this T cell receptor beta chain is a study of blood T cell repertoires in COVID-19. Overall study: Researchers got acute and convalescent COVID-19 samples from the United States, Italy and Spain. T cells, B-cell-depleted T cells, or PBMCs provided the cDNA or gDNA that served as material.

As handled by the study authors: Amplification with reference gene primers provided the estimates of nucleated cell counts. Method: immunoSEQ multiplex PCR; TCRdb's copy keeps in-frame clones and lacks some. The V and J calls and clone size come from that table; D and trimming were worked out from the DNA. The table includes fewer than 40,000 clones, approximately 91% detected once. The CDR3 is made up of 15 amino acids. The germline CDR1 and CDR2 sequences are SEHNR and FQNEAQ (reference sequence). The J segment lost 3 bases and the V segment lost 5 bases, leaving 5 bases of the junction unmatched. This receptor was obtained from a human donor in a cohort sampled during active COVID-19. The V call is TRBV7-9, the J call TRBJ2-2; TRBD2 matches at 8 bases. The sample was peripheral blood. CDR3 DNA sequence: TGTGCCAGCAGCCCCAGGCGGGGGGACACCGGGGAGCTGTTTTTT. Its translation is CASSPRRGDTGELFF.